This T cell receptor beta chain comes out of a study of beta chain features in type 1 diabetes. The study's findings and limits: A moderate, significant TCRB CDR3 shortening appeared in type 1 diabetes across four CD4+ subsets. A closer apparent resemblance between naive, central memory and Treg TCRB repertoires was seen in patients than in healthy donors.

Note on this clone: Antigen unknown.

What was sequenced were expressed TCRB transcripts, since all of the isolated RNA had been reverse transcribed. The average output of naive, central memory and regulatory T cell samples was 3 million to 4 million reads. The table came from immunoSEQ multiplex PCR; TCRdb's copy has only in-frame clones and leaves some out. The sample lists 130,000 or so clones; around 8.8% were seen once. This CDR3 is 15 amino acids long. CDR1 is LNHNV, CDR2 YYDKDF, per germline (reference sequence). The V end was cut by 5 bases, the J end by 0 bases, with 13 bases between. Each donor gave one heparinised blood draw averaging about 110 mL.

The sample consisted of central memory CD4+ T cells from blood. This receptor was identified in a man aged 25-45 years with type 1 diabetes. V and J are TRBV15 and TRBJ1-1; D is undetermined. The CDR3 sequence: CATSGRTGLNTEAFF. CDR3 DNA sequence: TGTGCCACCAGCGGACGGACGGGGTTGAACACTGAAGCTTTCTTT. Using reference TRBV15 and TRBJ1-1 for the parts outside the CDR3, the full variable domain is DAMVIQNPRYQVTQFGKPVTLSCSQTLNHNVMYWYQQKSSQAPKLLFHYYDKDFNNEADTPDNFQSRRPNTSFCFLDIRSPGLGDTAMYLCATSGRTGLNTEAFFGQGTRLTVV.